This is a list of T cell receptor beta chains from one sample in a study of T cells expressing NK-cell markers. For each CDR3 protein, TCRdb gives one entry from its re-call of the 5' RACE reads, without DNA. In all, the sample yields hundreds of thousands of distinct CDR3 sequences. Specimen: blood T cells: a sorted CD56 or NKG2C T cell subset, CD4+ or CD8+ T cells, or bulk PBMC T cells (not recorded which). These receptors were collected from a woman between 18 and 70 years old in good health. The CDR3 runs from the conserved cysteine through the conserved F or W. The order of the fields is J gene, V gene, CDR3 protein.

>TRBJ2-1|TRBV5-1
CASSFQRERENEQFF
>TRBJ2-3|TRBV10-3
CASRGLAGSEDTQYF
>TRBJ2-7|TRBV5-6
CASSWDQTYEQYF
>TRBJ2-1|TRBV13
CASSLGPDLGYNEQFF
>TRBJ1-3|TRBV7-2
CASSLESGSSGNTIYF
>TRBJ2-7|TRBV23-1
CASSQPGLADSYEQYF
>TRBJ1-3|TRBV4-3
CASSQVGGPGNTIYF
>TRBJ2-1|TRBV6-4
CASSRTSGGTYNEQFF
>TRBJ2-3|TRBV5-4
CASSLPQNTDTQYF
>TRBJ2-7|TRBV4-2
CASSQGLESMEYF
>TRBJ2-3|TRBV18
CASSLAGGFTDTQYF
>TRBJ2-7|TRBV28
CASSSRLAGRDEQYF
>TRBJ2-6|TRBV20-1
CSAKPFAAGANVLTF
>TRBJ2-3|TRBV20-1
CSASPGQRGPDTQYF
>TRBJ2-7|TRBV6-5
CASSYSAGVKVYEQYF